This is a list of T cell receptor beta chains from one sample in a study of Ad26.COV2.S vaccination and SARS-CoV-2 variants. TCRdb's copy holds only in-frame clones and misses some; the assay was immunoSEQ multiplex PCR. The data contain 400,000 or so clones, more than 85% of them singletons. The specimen comprised peripheral blood, sampled in a trial of Ad26.COV2.S vaccine versus placebo. These receptors all stem from a person aged 18-60 years who received the Ad26.COV2.S COVID-19 vaccine or a placebo. Both conserved end residues are part of each CDR3. A D gene is named only where the DNA matches it firmly. Size values are once, few and many counts, or a class for expanded clones, and some rows have none.

v_call	clone_size	j_call	d_call	cdr3_nt	cdr3_aa
TRBV7-2	.	TRBJ1-2	.	TGTGCCAGCAGCTTGACAGAGAACTATGGCTACACCTTC	CASSLTENYGYTF
TRBV27	.	TRBJ2-1	.	TGTGCCAGCAGTTTATCGGCAGGCCGCACCTACAATGAGCAGTTCTTC	CASSLSAGRTYNEQFF
TRBV11-2	.	TRBJ2-5	.	TGTGCCAGCAGCCTAGAGTGGGGGCGGATGGAGACCCAGTACTTC	CASSLEWGRMETQYF
TRBV30	.	TRBJ1-6	.	TGTGCCTGGAGGGAGTTTAATAATTCACCCCTCCACTTT	CAWREFNNSPLHF
TRBV7-9	once	TRBJ1-1	.	TGTGCCAGCAGCGACGGGCCCGCCACTGAAGCTTTCTTT	CASSDGPATEAFF
TRBV21-1	.	TRBJ1-4	.	TGTGCCAGCAGCACCCGTGGGGGGACTAATGAAAAACTGTTTTTT	CASSTRGGTNEKLFF
TRBV12-3/TRBV12-4	.	TRBJ2-3	TRBD1	TGTGCCAGCAGGTTAACAGGGGCAGATACGCAGTATTTT	CASRLTGADTQYF
TRBV5-1	.	TRBJ2-4	TRBD1	TGCGCCAGCAGCTTCACCGACAGGGCGGAAAACATTCAGTACTTC	CASSFTDRAENIQYF
TRBV2	.	TRBJ1-2	TRBD1	TGTGCCAGCAGTGGGACAGGGATGGGATCCTATGGCTACACCTTC	CASSGTGMGSYGYTF
TRBV10-3	.	TRBJ2-3	TRBD2	TGTGTTAGGCTAGCGGGCACAGATACGCAGTATTTT	CVRLAGTDTQYF
TRBV3-1/TRBV3-2	.	TRBJ2-7	.	TGTGCCAGCAGCCAAGAACGTGGGGGCGAGCAGTACTTC	CASSQERGGEQYF
TRBV6-5	once	TRBJ1-2	.	TGTGCCAGCAGTTACTCGAGGGTTGATGGCTACACCTTC	CASSYSRVDGYTF
TRBV4-3	few	TRBJ1-2	TRBD1	TGCGCCAGCAGCCAAAGGACAGGGATCTATGGCTACACCTTC	CASSQRTGIYGYTF
TRBV6-2/TRBV6-3	.	TRBJ1-1	.	TGTGCCAGCAGTTATCAGAGACTGAACACTGAAGCTTTCTTT	CASSYQRLNTEAFF
TRBV6-5	.	TRBJ1-1	TRBD1	TGTGCCAGCACCCAGGGGGGGGGTATGGCTTTCTTT	CASTQGGGMAFF
TRBV6-5	.	TRBJ2-3	.	TGTGCCAGCAGGATGTGGGCGGGGAGCACAGATACGCAGTATTTT	CASRMWAGSTDTQYF
TRBV2	.	TRBJ2-3	.	TGTGCCAGCAGTGTCACTACGGCGGATACGCAGTATTTT	CASSVTTADTQYF
TRBV5-6	.	TRBJ2-5	TRBD2	TGTGCCAGCAGCGGGGGACTAGCGGGGGGGGAGACCCAGTACTTC	CASSGGLAGGETQYF
TRBV4-1	.	TRBJ1-4	.	TGCGCCAGCAGCTACCCCGGCGGGGGTAATGAAAAACTGTTTTTT	CASSYPGGGNEKLFF
TRBV7-9	few	TRBJ1-6	.	TGTGCCAGCAGGTCGAGTGGACAGTTAAATTCACCCCTCCACTTT	CASRSSGQLNSPLHF
TRBV5-4	.	TRBJ2-1	TRBD1	TGTGCCAGCAGCCAAGCACGGGACAGGGTCTACAATGAGCAGTTCTTC	CASSQARDRVYNEQFF
TRBV7-8	.	TRBJ2-5	.	TGTGCCAGCAGCTTACGACGCGGGCTTCTCCAAGAGACCCAGTACTTC	CASSLRRGLLQETQYF
TRBV7-9	.	TRBJ2-7	.	TGTGCCAGCAGCTTAGATTCAGACTACGAGCAGTACTTC	CASSLDSDYEQYF
TRBV6-1	.	TRBJ1-5	TRBD1	TGTGCCAGCAGTGAAGCAGGGGGCATTGGTCAGCCCCAGCATTTT	CASSEAGGIGQPQHF
TRBV3-1/TRBV3-2	.	TRBJ1-1	.	TGTGCCAGCAGCCAAGCGGGGGAGACTGAAGCTTTCTTT	CASSQAGETEAFF
TRBV4-3	.	TRBJ1-2	TRBD1	TGCGCCAGCAGCCAAGATTTTGGGACAGCTAACTATGGCTACACCTTC	CASSQDFGTANYGYTF
TRBV20-1	.	TRBJ2-2	.	TGCAGTGCTAGTTTGGATCACACCGGGGAGCTGTTTTTT	CSASLDHTGELFF
TRBV10-3	.	TRBJ1-2	.	TGTGCCATCACCGTAGGGACCAGTTATGGCTACACCTTC	CAITVGTSYGYTF
TRBV19	.	TRBJ1-1	.	TGTGCCAGTACAAGGGGCCTGAACACTGAAGCTTTCTTT	CASTRGLNTEAFF
TRBV19	.	TRBJ1-1	.	TGTGCCAGTAGTAGGAGGCTAGAGAACACTGAAGCTTTCTTT	CASSRRLENTEAFF
TRBV7-2	.	TRBJ2-7	TRBD1	TGTGCCAGCAGCTTAGAGACAGGGGCGAACCTCCCCTACGAGCAGTACTTC	CASSLETGANLPYEQYF
TRBV7-2	.	TRBJ2-1	.	TGTGCCAGCAGCTTAGCGGACGGGTTATACAGTGAGCAGTTCTTC	CASSLADGLYSEQFF
TRBV5-1	.	TRBJ2-2	TRBD1	TGCGCCAGCAAGGTAACAGGGGCCACCGGGGAGCTGTTTTTT	CASKVTGATGELFF
TRBV5-4	.	TRBJ1-1	.	TGTGCCAGCAGCTTGGAGGGTCTAAACACTGAAGCTTTCTTT	CASSLEGLNTEAFF
TRBV18	.	TRBJ2-7	TRBD1	TGTGCCAGCTCACCCGGACAGGGGGCTGTCGAGCAGTACTTC	CASSPGQGAVEQYF
TRBV2	.	TRBJ2-5	.	TGTGCCAGCAGCGCGGGCCCGACGCCTGAAGAGACCCAGTACTTC	CASSAGPTPEETQYF
TRBV7-2	.	TRBJ2-1	.	TGTGCCAGCAGCTTAGCGGGGCGTCAAAACAATGAGCAGTTCTTC	CASSLAGRQNNEQFF
TRBV5-5	.	TRBJ2-3	.	TGTGCCAGCAGCTTGTTAAGTCCAACAGGGCGGACTGATACGCAGTATTTT	CASSLLSPTGRTDTQYF
TRBV6-5	.	TRBJ1-2	TRBD1	TGTGCCAGCAGTCGAGGGGGCAGGTCTCACTATGGCTACACCTTC	CASSRGGRSHYGYTF
TRBV5-1	.	TRBJ1-1	.	TGCGCCAGCAGCTTCCGTGTTAACACTGAAGCTTTCTTT	CASSFRVNTEAFF
TRBV14	.	TRBJ1-5	.	TGTGCCAGCAGCCAAGATTCGAATCAGCCCCAGCATTTT	CASSQDSNQPQHF
TRBV7-9	.	TRBJ2-7	TRBD2	TGTGCCAGCAGCTTAGCAGCGGGGGTCAAGCGCGAGCAGTACTTC	CASSLAAGVKREQYF
TRBV18	once	TRBJ1-1	.	TGTGCCAGCTCACCACGGGCACGAGCCAAAGGGGAGGAGAACACTGAAGCTTTCTTT	CASSPRARAKGEENTEAFF
TRBV20-1	.	TRBJ2-7	TRBD2	TGCAGTGCTAGTATCCTAGCGGGGATCTCCTACGAGCAGTACTTC	CSASILAGISYEQYF
TRBV4-3	.	TRBJ2-7	.	TGCGCCAGCAGCCAATGGTCTGGAGACAATACCTACGAGCAGTACTTC	CASSQWSGDNTYEQYF
TRBV6-6	.	TRBJ2-5	TRBD1	TGTGCCAGCAGTCCACAGGGGGCGCCGGCAGAGGGGGAGACCCAGTACTTC	CASSPQGAPAEGETQYF
TRBV27	.	TRBJ2-3	.	TGTGCCAGCAGTTTATCCCCCTTCCTAGAGGTTGGACCCACAGATACGCAGTATTTT	CASSLSPFLEVGPTDTQYF
TRBV6-6	.	TRBJ2-5	.	TGTGCCAGCAGTTCCCTGTTGAAACAGGAGACCCAGTACTTC	CASSSLLKQETQYF
TRBV4-1	.	TRBJ2-7	.	TGCGCCAGCAGCCAAGGGACCCTAGGTCTCTCCTACGAGCAGTACTTC	CASSQGTLGLSYEQYF
TRBV4-1	.	TRBJ2-1	TRBD2	TGCGCCAGCAGCCAAGGAAGCGGGGCTAGATGGGAGCAGTTCTTC	CASSQGSGARWEQFF
TRBV16	.	TRBJ2-3	.	TGTGCCAGCAGCCAAACAGGCGTGGGCCCAGATACGCAGTATTTT	CASSQTGVGPDTQYF
TRBV29-1	.	TRBJ2-3	TRBD2	TGCAGCGTTAGCGGGGGGGGCACAGATACGCAGTATTTT	CSVSGGGTDTQYF